The clone carrying this T cell receptor delta chain was seen at least ten times. With a much larger clone just one base away, this may be a read error. TCRdb re-called clones from the multiplex PCR reads using CATT. The table shows 45,000 to 70,000 delta-chain clones, with over 1.5% occurring only once. These data belong to a study of γδ T cells in repeated Plasmodium falciparum infection. The sequence came from a pool of human donors (malaria-infected and uninfected, not separated). The sequencing sample was made of gamma-delta T cells from blood.

This CDR3 is CALEISWGSGKLIF. The CDR3 DNA follows: TGTGCACTTGAGATTTCTTGGGGATCTGGTAAACTCATCTTT. This rearrangement joins TRDV1 to TRDJ1; D possibly corresponds to TRDD3 (6 bases). Germline V CDR1 and CDR2: TSWWSYY, QGS. CDR3 length: 14 amino acids.